This T cell receptor beta chain was found in a study of CD4 T cells in relation to SARS-CoV-2 and coronaviruses. V lost 9 bases and J 0 bases, leaving 9 bases between the germline ends. Germline CDR1 is KGHDR and CDR2 is SFDVKD. CDR3 length: 13 residues. The assay was immunoSEQ multiplex PCR, and TCRdb's table has in-frame clones only and misses some. The sample records around 56,000 clones, 70% to 90% being singletons. Unexposed donor CD4+ T cells date from about 2011-2018, before the COVID-19 pandemic. The V and J genes are TRBV24-1 and TRBJ2-3; D gene ambiguous. The sequenced sample consisted of memory CD4+ T cells from PBMCs. This sequence originates from a human donor in good health. In DNA form, the CDR3 reads TGTGCCACCTCCGAAAGCAGCACAGATACGCAGTATTTT. Protein: CATSESSTDTQYF.